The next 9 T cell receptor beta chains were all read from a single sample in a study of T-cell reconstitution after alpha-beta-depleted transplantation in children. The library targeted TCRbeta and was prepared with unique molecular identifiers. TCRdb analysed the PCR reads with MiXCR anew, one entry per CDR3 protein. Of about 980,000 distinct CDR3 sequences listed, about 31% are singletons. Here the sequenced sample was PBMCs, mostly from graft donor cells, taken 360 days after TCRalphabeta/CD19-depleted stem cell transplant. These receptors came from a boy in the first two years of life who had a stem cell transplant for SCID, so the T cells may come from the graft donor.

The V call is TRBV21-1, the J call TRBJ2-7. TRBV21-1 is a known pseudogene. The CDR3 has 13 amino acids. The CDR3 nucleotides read TGTGCCAGCAGCAAATACGAATCCTACGAGCAGTACTTC. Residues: CASSKYESYEQYF.

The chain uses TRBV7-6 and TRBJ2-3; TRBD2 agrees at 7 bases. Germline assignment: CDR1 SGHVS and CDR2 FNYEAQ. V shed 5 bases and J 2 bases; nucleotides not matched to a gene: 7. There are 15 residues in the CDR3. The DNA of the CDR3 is TGTGCCAGCAGCCACGGGACTACCATCACAGATACGCAGTATTTT. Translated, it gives CASSHGTTITDTQYF.

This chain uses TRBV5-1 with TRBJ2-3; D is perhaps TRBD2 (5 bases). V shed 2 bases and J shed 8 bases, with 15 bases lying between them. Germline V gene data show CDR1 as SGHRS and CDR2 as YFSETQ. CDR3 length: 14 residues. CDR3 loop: CASSLGGGVATQYF. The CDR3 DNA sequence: TGCGCCAGCAGCTTAGGTGGAGGCGTAGCTACGCAGTATTTT.

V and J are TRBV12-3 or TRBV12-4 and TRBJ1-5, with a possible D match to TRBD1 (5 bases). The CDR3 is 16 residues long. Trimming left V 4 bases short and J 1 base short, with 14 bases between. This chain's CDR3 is CASSSLGRGSNQPQHF. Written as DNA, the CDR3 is TGTGCCAGCAGTTCGTTGGGACGGGGGAGCAATCAGCCCCAGCATTTT.

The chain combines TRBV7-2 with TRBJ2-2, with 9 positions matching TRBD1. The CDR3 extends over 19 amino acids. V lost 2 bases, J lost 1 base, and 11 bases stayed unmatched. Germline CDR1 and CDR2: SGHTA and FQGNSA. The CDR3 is CASSLIDRVGQGNTGELFF. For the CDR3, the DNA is TGTGCCAGCAGCTTAATTGATCGGGTGGGACAGGGGAACACCGGGGAGCTGTTTTTT.

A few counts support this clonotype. CDR3 loop: CASGISGNTIYF. CDR3 nucleotide sequence: TGTGCCAGCGGGATCTCTGGAAACACCATATATTTT. J is TRBJ1-3 and V is TRBV2; D not resolved. The CDR3 runs 12 residues. CDR1 and CDR2 (germline): SNHLY, FYNNEI. Trimming took off 8 bases at V and 0 bases at J, with 5 bases between the two ends. The full variable domain, completed using reference TRBV2 and TRBJ1-3, is EPEVTQTPSHQVTQMGQEVILRCVPISNHLYFYWYRQILGQKVEFLVSFYNNEISEKSEIFDDQFSVERPDGSNFTLKIRSTKLEDSAMYFCASGISGNTIYFGEGSWLTVV.

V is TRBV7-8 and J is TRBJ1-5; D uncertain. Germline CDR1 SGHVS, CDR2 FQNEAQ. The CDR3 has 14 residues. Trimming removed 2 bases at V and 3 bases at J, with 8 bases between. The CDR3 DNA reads TGTGCCAGCAGCTTACATGGTCTCAATCAGCCCCAGCATTTT. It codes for CASSLHGLNQPQHF.

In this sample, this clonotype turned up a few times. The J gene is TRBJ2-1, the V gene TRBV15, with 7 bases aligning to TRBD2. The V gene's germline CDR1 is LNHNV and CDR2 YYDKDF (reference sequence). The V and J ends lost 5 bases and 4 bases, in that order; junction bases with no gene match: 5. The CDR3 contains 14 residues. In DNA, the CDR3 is TGTGCCACCAGCGGGGGGGGAGTTTACAATGAGCAGTTCTTC. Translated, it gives CATSGGGVYNEQFF.

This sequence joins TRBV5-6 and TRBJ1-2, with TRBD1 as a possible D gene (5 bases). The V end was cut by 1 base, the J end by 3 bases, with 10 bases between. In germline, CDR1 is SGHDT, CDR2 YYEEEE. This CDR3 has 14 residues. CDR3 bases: TGTGCCAGCAGCTTGATCGGGACGGACTATGGCTACACCTTC. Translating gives CASSLIGTDYGYTF.